A selection of T cell receptor beta chains follows, all from one sample in a study of T-cell reconstitution after alpha-beta-depleted transplantation in children. TCRdb reprocessed the PCR reads with MiXCR, giving one entry per CDR3 protein. This sample has about 110,000 distinct CDR3 sequences, with 6.4% found just once. The specimen was PBMCs, mostly from graft donor cells, collected 360 days after TCRalphabeta/CD19-depleted stem cell transplant. These receptors originate from a male patient aged 2-9 years who had a stem cell transplant for acute lymphoblastic leukemia, so the T cells may come from the graft donor. Both conserved end residues are part of each CDR3. Each record gives: D gene, CDR3 length, V gene, clone size, J gene, CDR3 protein, CDR3 DNA. The D gene is left open where the match is weak. Clone sizes are given selectively: once, few, many, or a class where the clone is expanded.

-,15,TRBV9,many,TRBJ2-4,CASSPRGGTKNIQYF,TGTGCCAGCAGCCCCCGAGGGGGAACCAAAAACATTCAGTACTTC
TRBD1,15,TRBV9,many,TRBJ1-5,CASSVGVGGGQPQHF,TGTGCCAGCAGCGTGGGGGTAGGGGGCGGCCAGCCCCAGCATTTT
-,15,TRBV28,many,TRBJ1-5,CATQTGGWSNQPQHF,TGTGCCACCCAGACGGGGGGCTGGAGCAATCAGCCCCAGCATTTT
-,13,TRBV7-9,few,TRBJ2-1,CASSQQWGPEQFF,TGTGCCAGCAGCCAACAGTGGGGGCCTGAGCAGTTCTTC
-,15,TRBV12-3/TRBV12-4,many,TRBJ2-7,CASSFSPSIRVGQYF,TGTGCCAGCAGTTTCTCCCCATCAATCAGGGTGGGGCAGTACTTC
-,14,TRBV7-9,few,TRBJ2-7,CASSLGGGQAEQYF,TGTGCCAGCAGCTTAGGGGGGGGACAGGCTGAGCAGTACTTC
-,13,TRBV18,-,TRBJ1-2,CASSPLGVDGYTF,TGTGCCAGCTCACCGCTGGGGGTCGATGGCTACACCTTC
-,15,TRBV5-1,many,TRBJ2-1,CASSLSSGNYNEQFF,TGCGCCAGCAGCTTGTCTTCGGGCAATTACAATGAGCAGTTCTTC
-,15,TRBV28,many,TRBJ1-1,CASSLLAQGSTEAFF,TGTGCCAGCAGTTTATTGGCCCAGGGCAGCACTGAAGCTTTCTTT
TRBD1,14,TRBV2,many,TRBJ2-5,CASIWGTGKETQYF,TGTGCCAGCATATGGGGGACAGGGAAAGAGACCCAGTACTTC
TRBD1,15,TRBV25-1,few,TRBJ1-6,CASSWGTGGNSPLHF,TGTGCCAGCTCCTGGGGGACAGGGGGCAACTCACCCCTCCACTTT
-,15,TRBV4-3,many,TRBJ1-2,CASSQGVAGVKGYTF,TGCGCCAGCAGCCAAGGGGTTGCGGGGGTTAAGGGCTACACCTTC
TRBD2,14,TRBV10-3,-,TRBJ2-7,CAISGGSGRDEQYF,TGTGCCATCAGTGGTGGAAGCGGGAGAGACGAGCAGTACTTC
TRBD2,14,TRBV7-2,few,TRBJ2-5,CASSAGGSQETQYF,TGTGCCAGCAGCGCGGGAGGGTCCCAAGAGACCCAGTACTTC
TRBD2,18,TRBV7-8,many,TRBJ2-2,CASSLYRSSGSGTGELFF,TGTGCCAGCAGCTTATATCGCTCTAGCGGTAGTGGGACCGGGGAGCTGTTTTTT
TRBD2,16,TRBV6-5,few,TRBJ2-1,CASSSQTSGAYNEQFF,TGTGCCAGCAGTTCCCAGACTAGCGGGGCTTACAATGAGCAGTTCTTC
TRBD2,17,TRBV6-1,once,TRBJ2-4,CASSVQLAGGPGNIQYF,TGTGCCAGCAGTGTTCAACTAGCGGGGGGGCCTGGAAACATTCAGTACTTC
TRBD2,15,TRBV18,-,TRBJ2-7,CASSPGLAEVYEQYF,TGTGCCAGCTCACCGGGACTAGCGGAAGTCTACGAGCAGTACTTC
TRBD2,16,TRBV28,few,TRBJ2-1,CASSLTRGGSYNEQFF,TGTGCCAGCAGTCTTACCCGGGGGGGGTCCTACAATGAGCAGTTCTTC
TRBD2,15,TRBV30,few,TRBJ2-3,CAWSVGAGREDTQYF,TGTGCCTGGAGTGTAGGGGCGGGGAGGGAAGATACGCAGTATTTT
-,16,TRBV5-1,many,TRBJ1-2,CASSLQGRDHNYGYTF,TGCGCCAGCAGCTTGCAGGGGAGGGACCATAACTATGGCTACACCTTC
TRBD1,15,TRBV11-2,-,TRBJ2-7,CASSYRQGRSYEQYF,TGTGCCAGCAGCTACCGACAGGGTAGGTCCTACGAGCAGTACTTC
-,12,TRBV27,-,TRBJ1-4,CASSSTNEKLFF,TGTGCCAGCAGTTCAACTAATGAAAAACTGTTTTTT
-,13,TRBV29-1,-,TRBJ2-7,CSVNSGLSYEQYF,TGCAGCGTTAATAGCGGACTTTCCTACGAGCAGTACTTC
TRBD2,14,TRBV4-1,-,TRBJ2-7,CASNAAGNSYEQYF,TGCGCCAGCAACGCAGCGGGGAACTCCTACGAGCAGTACTTC
TRBD1,14,TRBV28,many,TRBJ2-7,CASSPGQVEYEQYF,TGTGCCAGCAGTCCGGGACAGGTGGAATACGAGCAGTACTTC
-,14,TRBV6-2/TRBV6-3,-,TRBJ2-3,CASIEVGPRHTQYF,TGTGCCAGCATCGAGGTGGGACCCCGGCATACGCAGTATTTT
TRBD2,14,TRBV10-3,many,TRBJ2-3,CATRGEPSTDTQYF,TGTGCCACCCGGGGGGAGCCCAGCACAGATACGCAGTATTTT
TRBD2,13,TRBV29-1,many,TRBJ2-2,CSVGAGVAGELFF,TGCAGCGTTGGGGCGGGAGTAGCCGGGGAGCTGTTTTTT
-,15,TRBV7-2,-,TRBJ2-1,CASSIERIIYNEQFF,TGTGCCAGCAGCATCGAGCGGATTATTTACAATGAGCAGTTCTTC
-,14,TRBV9,few,TRBJ2-2,CASSPSGSTGELFF,TGTGCCAGCAGCCCCTCAGGGTCCACCGGGGAGCTGTTTTTT
-,14,TRBV6-2/TRBV6-3,many,TRBJ2-2,CASSYLRGTGELFF,TGTGCCAGCAGTTACCTTCGGGGGACCGGGGAGCTGTTTTTT
TRBD1,14,TRBV28,many,TRBJ2-7,CASNKGQGFDEQYF,TGTGCCAGCAACAAAGGACAGGGTTTCGACGAGCAGTACTTC